The clone carrying this T cell receptor beta chain was observed a few times. Trimming pared 10 bases from V and 4 bases from J, leaving 22 bases between. Per the germline V gene, CDR1 is MDHEN and CDR2 is SYDVKM. This CDR3 has 15 amino acids. The data originate from a study of patients and donors after allogeneic stem cell transplantation. TCRdb analysed the RT-PCR reads with MiXCR anew, one entry per CDR3 protein. The sample lists 150,000 to 200,000 distinct CDR3 sequences, about 32% seen once, with under 3.5% in the top ten. The clonotype originates from a human donor who was either an allogeneic HSCT recipient or a stem cell or donor lymphocyte infusion donor (not recorded which). It is not recorded whose cells these are; they may come from a transplant donor. The sample comprised blood, either unsorted or a sorted T cell fraction (not recorded which). This chain uses TRBV28 with TRBJ1-2, with a weak D call TRBD1 (6 bases). In DNA form, the CDR3 reads TGTGCCACCCTGGCAGGGGACCGGGGACCCTATGGCTACACCTTC. Translating gives CATLAGDRGPYGYTF.